A selection of T cell receptor beta chains follows, all from one sample in a study of blood T cell repertoires in COVID-19. Method: immunoSEQ multiplex PCR; TCRdb's copy keeps in-frame clones and lacks some. The sample contains around 620,000 clones, 80% to 90% of which appear only once. What was sequenced was peripheral blood. The receptors derive from a woman in her late teens or twenties with acute or convalescent COVID-19. Each CDR3 is given with its conserved first and last residue. The D gene is left open where the match is weak. Clone size, where shown, is once, few, many, or a class for clones that have expanded.

>TRBJ1-2|-|-|TRBV5-1
CASSLASVTYGYTF
TGCGCCAGCAGCTTGGCCTCGGTGACATATGGCTACACCTTC
>TRBJ1-6|few|-|TRBV5-4
CASSLTTGRTNSPLHF
TGTGCCAGCAGCTTGACGACAGGTCGGACTAATTCACCCCTCCACTTT
>TRBJ1-1|-|TRBD1|TRBV4-2
CASSQDLGQLNTEAFF
TGTGCCAGCAGCCAAGATTTGGGACAGTTAAACACTGAAGCTTTCTTT
>TRBJ1-5|-|TRBD1|TRBV2
CASSEQGASQPQHF
TGTGCCAGCAGTGAACAGGGGGCCAGCCAGCCCCAGCATTTT
>TRBJ2-3|-|-|TRBV2
CASSGGTGGRPRSTDTQYF
TGTGCCAGCAGTGGTGGGACGGGGGGCCGCCCCCGGAGCACAGATACGCAGTATTTT
>TRBJ1-1|-|-|TRBV5-1
CASSFGDLLGGLTEAFF
TGCGCCAGCAGCTTTGGGGACCTTCTGGGGGGGCTCACTGAAGCTTTCTTT
>TRBJ1-5|once|TRBD1|TRBV6-6
CASTRDREFQPQHF
TGTGCCAGCACACGGGACAGGGAGTTTCAGCCCCAGCATTTT
>TRBJ1-1|-|-|TRBV4-1
CASSQVRGFTEAFF
TGCGCCAGCAGCCAAGTCCGGGGTTTCACTGAAGCTTTCTTT
>TRBJ1-5|-|TRBD1|TRBV2
CASSGTGGDQPQHF
TGTGCCAGCAGTGGGACAGGGGGCGATCAGCCCCAGCATTTT
>TRBJ1-2|few|TRBD1|TRBV5-6
CASSSGQGNYGYTF
TGTGCCAGCAGCTCCGGACAGGGCAACTATGGCTACACCTTC
>TRBJ1-3|-|-|TRBV18
CASSPFPGNTIYF
TGTGCCAGCTCACCTTTTCCGGGGAACACCATATATTTT
>TRBJ1-2|few|TRBD1|TRBV20-1
CSASAKQGGYGYTF
TGCAGTGCTAGTGCCAAACAGGGGGGCTATGGCTACACCTTC
>TRBJ1-2|-|-|TRBV15
CATSRAGGRGYGYTF
TGTGCCACCAGCAGAGCGGGGGGACGGGGCTATGGCTACACCTTC
>TRBJ2-7|-|TRBD1|TRBV14
CASSQGDSSTYEQYF
TGTGCCAGCAGCCAAGGGGACAGCTCAACCTACGAGCAGTACTTC
>TRBJ2-7|-|-|TRBV11-2
CASSRRGADDYEQYF
TGTGCCAGCAGCCGACGCGGAGCAGACGACTACGAGCAGTACTTC
>TRBJ2-2|-|TRBD1|TRBV5-1
CASRRGQGETGELFF
TGCGCCAGCAGGAGGGGACAGGGTGAAACCGGGGAGCTGTTTTTT
>TRBJ2-5|-|-|TRBV19
CASSIDRRQGETQYF
TGTGCCAGTAGTATAGATCGAAGGCAGGGAGAGACCCAGTACTTC
>TRBJ1-2|-|-|TRBV28
CASRRQVQNYGYTF
TGTGCCAGCAGAAGACAGGTTCAAAACTATGGCTACACCTTC
>TRBJ1-2|-|-|TRBV5-6
CASSLDAAEYGYTF
TGTGCCAGCAGCTTGGACGCGGCAGAATATGGCTACACCTTC
>TRBJ2-4|-|-|TRBV5-6
CASSLVGENIQYF
TGTGCCAGCAGCTTGGTTGGGGAGAACATTCAGTACTTC
>TRBJ2-2|-|-|TRBV2
CASKVDSQNTGELFF
TGTGCCAGCAAAGTTGACAGCCAGAACACCGGGGAGCTGTTTTTT
>TRBJ1-4|few|-|TRBV5-5
CASSLKTQGGEKLFF
TGTGCCAGCAGCCTCAAAACGCAAGGGGGTGAAAAACTGTTTTTT
>TRBJ2-3|-|-|TRBV4-3
CASSQDVQITDTQYF
TGCGCCAGCAGCCAAGATGTACAGATCACAGATACGCAGTATTTT
>TRBJ1-2|-|-|TRBV20-1
CSARQGNGYTF
TGCAGTGCTAGACAGGGTAATGGCTACACCTTC
>TRBJ1-5|-|-|TRBV7-9
CASSLGREGGNQPQHF
TGTGCCAGCAGCTTAGGGCGCGAGGGGGGGAATCAGCCCCAGCATTTT
>TRBJ2-3|-|TRBD1|TRBV4-2
CASSQAQGVPDTQYF
TGTGCCAGCAGCCAAGCCCAGGGGGTTCCGGATACGCAGTATTTT
>TRBJ1-4|-|-|TRBV27
CASSLSTGGLEKLFF
TGTGCCAGCAGTTTATCGACCGGCGGGCTTGAAAAACTGTTTTTT
>TRBJ2-7|once|-|TRBV4-2
CASSQDRGRTYEQYF
TGTGCCAGCAGCCAAGATAGGGGCAGGACCTACGAGCAGTACTTC
>TRBJ2-7|-|-|TRBV28
CASSLDPRAAYEQYF
TGTGCCAGCAGTTTAGACCCCAGGGCTGCCTACGAGCAGTACTTC
>TRBJ2-5|-|-|TRBV29-1
CSVEGTAQETQYF
TGCAGCGTTGAGGGTACAGCCCAAGAGACCCAGTACTTC
>TRBJ1-1|-|-|TRBV5-1
CASSRVVNTEAFF
TGCGCCAGCAGCCGGGTGGTGAACACTGAAGCTTTCTTT
>TRBJ2-5|once|-|TRBV4-2
CASSQLTGEETQYF
TGTGCCAGCAGCCAACTTACCGGGGAAGAGACCCAGTACTTC
>TRBJ1-1|once|TRBD1|TRBV5-1
CASSIQQGTGEAFF
TGCGCCAGCAGCATACAACAGGGGACCGGTGAAGCTTTCTTT
>TRBJ2-2|-|-|TRBV2
CASCVVRVTGELFF
TGTGCCAGCTGCGTCGTGAGGGTCACCGGGGAGCTGTTTTTT
>TRBJ1-5|-|-|TRBV7-8
CASSSQQGAGNQPQHF
TGTGCCAGCAGCTCTCAACAGGGCGCGGGCAATCAGCCCCAGCATTTT
>TRBJ2-3|-|-|TRBV4-3
CASSQEGPGLATDTQYF
TGCGCCAGCAGCCAAGAGGGTCCTGGGCTAGCAACAGATACGCAGTATTTT
>TRBJ1-4|few|-|TRBV5-6
CASSLVGGEKLFF
TGTGCCAGCAGCTTGGTGGGGGGTGAAAAACTGTTTTTT